The clone carrying this TCR beta chain has at least ten counts. Antigen: not known. From germline, CDR1 is DFQATT and CDR2 SNEGSKA (reference sequence). The V end was cut by 3 bases, the J end by 2 bases, with 11 bases between. CDR3 length equals 13 residues. This record comes from a study of CD8 T cells in ankylosing spondylitis. TCRdb redid the calling of the 5' RACE reads with MiXCR, one entry per CDR3 protein. The table records 200,000 to 300,000 distinct CDR3 sequences, over 9.5% of them present only once. Whole-study results and caveats: The clones that were linked to disease were reported to be significantly enriched in matched synovial fluid samples from ankylosing spondylitis patients.

The chain couples TRBV20-1 to TRBJ2-7; D uncertain. Input material: blood, either unsorted or a sorted T cell fraction (not recorded which). The sequence came from a male donor with ankylosing spondylitis or in good health (not recorded which). This CDR3 reads CSASGGRTYEQYF. The CDR3, as DNA: TGCAGTGCTAGTGGTGGGCGAACCTACGAGCAGTACTTC.